This record concerns one T cell receptor beta chain sequence. What antigen it recognizes has not been identified. The input lacks base qualities; no much larger clone sits a single base away. This record comes from a study of control samples from healthy donors and cancer patients (dated by TCRdb to 2018 to 2021). The method was the immunoSEQ multiplex PCR assay. Drawn from immuneACCESS, this table holds only the in-frame rearrangements with V and J called that TCRdb kept. Clones are partly lost; checked studies trace under half to an unresolved V gene and leave the rest unexplained. In this sample the table shows about 130,000 clones, just under 95% of which occur a single time. Of the sample, 12% to 15% falls within the top ten clones. The sequenced sample consisted of PBMCs. The clonotype originates from a man in his sixties with colorectal cancer.

The CDR3 sequence is CSVAGGFRETQYF. The base sequence is TGCAGCGTAGCGGGGGGGTTTCGAGAGACCCAGTACTTC. In this chain, TRBV29-1 is recombined with TRBJ2-5; TRBD2 agrees with 10 junctional bases. From the germline V gene, CDR1 is SQVTM and CDR2 is ANQGSEA. The CDR3, cysteine through phenylalanine, is 13 amino acids long. CDR3 DNA only is kept here, 39 bases in frame from base 1. V loses 6 bases at its end and J loses 4 bases; junction bases beyond the gene matches: 5.